The 29 T cell receptor beta chains given below trace back to one sample, sequenced in a study of shared clonotypes between healthy human individuals. Some clones are missing from TCRdb's copy, which holds only in-frame ones; the method was immunoSEQ multiplex PCR. Counted here are approximately 1.5 million clones, just under 99% occurring once; the ten biggest clones make up over 0.3%. The sequencing sample was made of naive CD4+ T cells sorted from blood. Subset of the sample: CD45RA+ positively selected. All receptors derive from a man aged 25-45 years in good health.

The chain combines TRBV6-1 with TRBJ2-7; D unresolved. CDR1 MNHNS and CDR2 SASEGT come from the germline V gene. The CDR3 is made up of 15 amino acids. V was trimmed by 1 base and J by 6 bases, leaving 16 bases between them. The CDR3 region has the DNA TGTGCCAGCAGTGAAGTCCCAGCCCCAGGCCGCGAGCAGTACTTC. It yields the protein CASSEVPAPGREQYF.

The chain joins TRBV5-1 to TRBJ1-1, with TRBD1 as a possible D gene (5 bases). Germline CDR1 reads SGHRS; CDR2 reads YFSETQ. This CDR3 spans 16 amino acids. Trimming removed 0 bases from V and 4 bases from J, with 16 bases in between. CDR3 amino acids: CASSLDRKGTGTEAFF. For the CDR3, the DNA is TGCGCCAGCAGCTTGGACCGAAAGGGGACCGGCACTGAAGCTTTCTTT. The full variable domain, in which reference TRBV5-1 and TRBJ1-1 provide the parts outside the CDR3, is KAGVTQTPRYLIKTRGQQVTLSCSPISGHRSVSWYQQTPGQGLQFLFEYFSETQRNKGNFPGRFSGRQFSNSRSEMNVSTLELGDSALYLCASSLDRKGTGTEAFFGQGTRLTVV.

The J gene is TRBJ2-5, the V gene TRBV9; D uncertain. The length of the CDR3 is 15 residues. V dropped 4 bases and J dropped 5 bases, with 18 bases sitting between them. Germline CDR1 and CDR2: SGDLS and YYNGEE. The CDR3 loop reads CASSSKKEPKETQYF. The DNA of the CDR3 is TGTGCCAGCAGCTCAAAAAAGGAGCCGAAGGAGACCCAGTACTTC.

The genes are TRBV2 and TRBJ2-5; TRBD2 might be the D (5 bases). The CDR3 spans 11 residues. Germline V gives CDR1 SNHLY, CDR2 FYNNEI. Between the trimmed V and J ends, which lost 9 bases and 7 bases, there was a span of 12 bases. CDR3: CASRGSATQYF. The CDR3 DNA sequence: TGTGCCAGTCGCGGGTCCGCGACCCAGTACTTC.

This clone occurred once. The chain joins TRBV7-6 to TRBJ2-7; D gene ambiguous. CDR3 length: 14 amino acids. CDR1 and CDR2 (germline): SGHVS, FNYEAQ. Trimming shortened V by 0 bases and J by 0 bases, and 6 bases separated the two germline ends. CDR3 DNA sequence: TGTGCCAGCAGCTTAGCTTTCAGCTCCTACGAGCAGTACTTC. As protein: CASSLAFSSYEQYF. The entire variable domain, with the rest obtained from reference TRBV7-6 and TRBJ2-7, is as follows: GAGVSQSPRYKVTKRGQDVALRCDPISGHVSLYWYRQALGQGPEFLTYFNYEAQQDKSGLPNDRFSAERPEGSISTLTIQRTEQRDSAMYRCASSLAFSSYEQYFGPGTRLTVT.

The chain couples TRBV25-1 to TRBJ1-4; no firm D call. CDR3 size: 13 residues. Trimming left V 8 bases short and J 5 bases short, with 12 bases between. Germline V lookup: CDR1 MGHDK, CDR2 SYGVNS. CDR3 nucleotides: TGTGCCAGCGCTGGATCTTGGAATGAAAAACTGTTTTTT. Residues: CASAGSWNEKLFF.

This clone was found once. The CDR3 region is CASGGGIYGYTF. For the CDR3, the DNA is TGTGCCAGCGGCGGAGGGATCTATGGCTACACCTTC. V usage is TRBV28 and J usage is TRBJ1-2, with D unresolved. CDR3 length: 12 amino acids. The V end was cut by 8 bases, the J end by 4 bases, with 11 bases between. CDR1 is MDHEN and CDR2 is SYDVKM in the germline V gene.

The CDR3 sequence: CASSGPGQISGNTIYF. CDR3 in DNA: TGTGCCAGCAGCGGTCCGGGACAGATCTCTGGAAACACCATATATTTT. The V call is TRBV9, the J call TRBJ1-3; 7 bases align to TRBD1. Germline trimming cut 3 bases from V and 0 bases from J; bases unmatched to any gene: 6. This CDR3 spans 16 amino acids. Germline V lookup: CDR1 SGDLS, CDR2 YYNGEE.

The genes are TRBV7-9 and TRBJ1-4, with D unresolved. CDR3 length equals 17 residues. Deletions cut 5 bases from V and 5 bases from J, with 21 bases between. Germline CDR1 and CDR2: SEHNR and FQNEAQ (reference sequence). This CDR3 reads CASSRDRTGGKNEKLFF. The DNA of the CDR3 is TGTGCCAGCAGCCGTGACCGTACCGGTGGGAAAAATGAAAAACTGTTTTTT.

On this clone: Its ends do not fully match the called genes, so a read error is possible. The rearrangement uses TRBV9 and TRBJ2-7; maybe TRBD2 (6 bases). This CDR3 has 14 residues. Germline loops: CDR1 SGDLS, CDR2 YYNGEE. CDR3 protein: CASSVDFSGRGLAF. CDR3 DNA: TGTGCCAGCAGCGTAGACTTTAGTGGACGGGGACTCGCTTTC.

On this clone itself: The same CDR3 is also encoded by other DNA sequences in this sample. V usage is TRBV5-1 and J usage is TRBJ2-5; no definite D call. CDR1 is SGHRS, CDR2 YFSETQ, per germline. With 2 bases removed from V and 2 bases from J, the gap between germline ends came to 10 bases. The CDR3 contains 14 residues. The DNA of the CDR3 is TGCGCCAGCAGCTTTGGGCAACTTCAAGAGACCCAGTACTTC. Translating it yields CASSFGQLQETQYF.

The genes are TRBV6-6 and TRBJ2-3; maybe TRBD2 (5 bases). CDR1 is MNHNY and CDR2 is SVGAGI in the germline V gene (reference sequence). The CDR3 totals 13 residues. With 10 bases removed from V and 1 base from J, the gap between germline ends came to 12 bases. The CDR3 sequence: CATHGRGTDTQYF. The DNA for the CDR3 is TGTGCCACCCACGGGCGGGGCACAGATACGCAGTATTTT.

The V and J genes are TRBV27 and TRBJ2-3, with TRBD1 matching 9 bases. Germline V gene lookup returns CDR1 MNHEY and CDR2 SMNVEV (reference sequence). This CDR3 is built from 15 residues. V lost 3 bases and J lost 4; bases outside the gene matches: 5. CDR3: CASSLGTGGPDTQYF. In nucleotides, the CDR3 is TGTGCCAGCAGTTTGGGAACAGGGGGCCCAGATACGCAGTATTTT.

On this clone: This same CDR3 is encoded by further DNA sequences in the sample. The chain links TRBV19 to TRBJ1-1; the D gene is possibly TRBD1 (6 bases). Per germline, CDR1 LNHDA and CDR2 SQIVND (reference sequence). V lost 2 bases, J lost 3 bases, and 10 bases lay in between. The CDR3 consists of 14 residues. The CDR3 protein is CASSILQGYTEAFF. The CDR3 coding sequence is TGTGCCAGTAGTATACTACAGGGTTACACTGAAGCTTTCTTT.

The chain has TRBV29-1 and TRBJ1-1; 7 positions match TRBD1. The CDR3 is 13 amino acids. Germline V gene lookup returns CDR1 SQVTM and CDR2 ANQGSEA. The J segment lost 0 bases and the V segment lost 6 bases, leaving 4 bases of the junction unmatched. The CDR3 loop is CSVQGIMNTEAFF. The CDR3 nucleotides read TGCAGCGTACAGGGGATCATGAACACTGAAGCTTTCTTT.

The chain employs TRBV4-2 and TRBJ2-7; TRBD1 aligns across 8 bases. The J segment lost 6 bases and the V segment lost 0 bases, leaving 10 bases of the junction unmatched. CDR1 is LGHNA, CDR2 YNFKEQ, per germline. The CDR3 totals 16 residues. For the CDR3, the DNA is TGTGCCAGCAGCCAAGATCGGCAGGGGGCGCTCGGCGAGCAGTACTTC. Translating gives CASSQDRQGALGEQYF.

This clone was detected once. The rearrangement uses TRBV28 and TRBJ1-5; TRBD1 is a possible D gene (5 bases). Looked up from germline, CDR1 is MDHEN and CDR2 is SYDVKM. Between the trimmed V and J ends, which lost 2 bases and 4 bases, there was a span of 18 bases. The CDR3 totals 17 residues. The CDR3 loop reads CASSLSYGALLNQPQHF. CDR3 DNA: TGTGCCAGCAGTTTAAGTTACGGGGCCCTTCTAAATCAGCCCCAGCATTTT.

V usage is TRBV7-2 and J usage is TRBJ2-3; D not certain. The ends were cut back, 5 bases at V and 2 bases at J, with 8 bases in the middle. This CDR3 has 13 residues. Germline V gene lookup returns CDR1 SGHTA and CDR2 FQGNSA. The CDR3 loop reads CASSLTYTDTQYF. CDR3 nucleotides: TGTGCCAGCAGCCTGACCTACACAGATACGCAGTATTTT.

The chain combines TRBV5-1 with TRBJ2-1, with a tentative D call TRBD2 (6 bases). Germline values: CDR1 SGHRS, CDR2 YFSETQ. Trimming left V 4 bases short and J 6 bases short, with 23 bases between. This CDR3 contains 17 residues. The CDR3 here is CASSPLKDGRWGNEQFF. CDR3 nucleotide sequence: TGCGCCAGCAGCCCCTTAAAGGACGGGAGATGGGGCAATGAGCAGTTCTTC.

This rearrangement joins TRBV5-6 to TRBJ2-7; the D gene could be TRBD1 or TRBD2 (5 bases each). This CDR3 is 15 amino acids long. Germline CDR1 reads SGHDT; CDR2 reads YYEEEE. With 6 bases removed from V and 7 bases from J, the gap between germline ends came to 23 bases. The CDR3 loop is CASTATRDGRTEQYF. DNA for the CDR3: TGTGCCAGCACCGCCACCCGGGACGGACGTACAGAGCAGTACTTC.

This chain links TRBV29-1 with TRBJ1-1; 7 nucleotides match TRBD1. The ends lost 7 bases at V and 2 bases at J; junction bases unmatched: 1. The CDR3 totals 11 residues. Germline loops: CDR1 SQVTM, CDR2 ANQGSEA. The CDR3 here is CSGDRNTEAFF. The CDR3, as DNA: TGCAGCGGGGACAGAAACACTGAAGCTTTCTTT. The complete variable domain, with remaining parts taken from reference TRBV29-1 and TRBJ1-1, reads SAVISQKPSRDICQRGTSLTIQCQVDSQVTMMFWYRQQPGQSLTLIATANQGSEATYESGFVIDKFPISRPNLTFSTLTVSNMSPEDSSIYLCSGDRNTEAFFGQGTRLTVV.

The gene calls are TRBV5-4 and TRBJ1-1; D may be TRBD1 (6 bases). Germline assignment: CDR1 SGHNT and CDR2 YYREEE (reference sequence). The germline V and J ends were trimmed by 4 bases and 2 bases, with 18 bases remaining between them. The CDR3 runs to 16 residues. Here the CDR3 reads CASSIGGRDGNTEAFF. The DNA for the CDR3 is TGTGCCAGCAGCATCGGGGGCCGGGACGGTAACACTGAAGCTTTCTTT.

The chain combines TRBV7-9 with TRBJ2-7; 8 bases align to TRBD1. The germline V gene has CDR1 SEHNR and CDR2 FQNEAQ (reference sequence). V gave up 3 bases and J gave up 2 bases; unmatched junction bases: 6. This CDR3 region has 15 residues. CDR3 sequence: CASSFSGGQAYEQYF. CDR3 DNA sequence: TGTGCCAGCAGCTTTTCTGGGGGACAGGCCTACGAGCAGTACTTC.

The J gene is TRBJ2-2, the V gene TRBV11-2; 7 bases fit TRBD1. V was clipped by 6 bases and J by 2 bases; unmatched bases: 6. Germline assignment: CDR1 SGHAT and CDR2 FQNNGV. This CDR3 is built from 15 residues. This CDR3 is CASRVTGTNTGELFF. The CDR3 nucleotides are TGTGCCAGCAGGGTGACAGGGACCAACACCGGGGAGCTGTTTTTT.

This clone appeared once. The gene calls are TRBV18 and TRBJ2-7; D may be TRBD2 (6 bases). Germline V gives CDR1 KGHSH, CDR2 LQKENI. There are 15 residues in the CDR3. V lost 2 bases and J lost 7, with 18 bases in between. CDR3 DNA: TGTGCCAGCTCACCAGGAGGGGCGAGGTCTGGGGAGCAGTACTTC. This sequence encodes CASSPGGARSGEQYF.

The CDR3 nucleotides read TGTGCCAGCAGCTTAGGCGGCGGGACTACCTACAATGAGCAGTTCTTC. This encodes CASSLGGGTTYNEQFF. The V gene is TRBV11-2, the J gene TRBJ2-1; 7 bases are a match to TRBD2. Germline CDR1 is SGHAT and CDR2 is FQNNGV. Unmatched junction bases numbered 5, after V lost 1 base and J lost 2 bases. This CDR3 comprises 16 residues.

The rearrangement uses TRBV9 and TRBJ2-3, with D possibly being TRBD1 (5 bases). CDR3 length: 15 amino acids. V lost 5 bases to trimming and J lost 2 bases, with 15 bases between them. The germline CDR1 and CDR2 sequences are SGDLS and YYNGEE. This chain's CDR3 is CASSLLGHATDTQYF. The CDR3 coding sequence is TGTGCCAGCAGTCTCCTCGGACACGCCACAGATACGCAGTATTTT.

The chain combines TRBV10-1 with TRBJ2-7; possibly TRBD1 for D (5 bases). CDR3 length: 14 residues. Germline CDR1 is WNHNN and CDR2 is SYGVQD (reference sequence). V lost 3 bases and J lost 3, with 12 bases in between. The CDR3 sequence is CASSEQALGYEQYF. CDR3 nucleotide sequence: TGCGCCAGCAGTGAACAGGCCCTGGGCTACGAGCAGTACTTC.

V is TRBV19 and J is TRBJ2-2, with TRBD1 identical over 9 bases. CDR1 and CDR2 from the germline V gene are LNHDA and SQIVND (reference sequence). The junction had 3 bases not matched to a gene; V was cut back by 1 base and J by 9 bases. The CDR3 sequence is 14 residues long. The CDR3 is CASSIVQGARELFF. CDR3 nucleotide sequence: TGTGCCAGTAGTATAGTACAGGGGGCGCGGGAGCTGTTTTTT.